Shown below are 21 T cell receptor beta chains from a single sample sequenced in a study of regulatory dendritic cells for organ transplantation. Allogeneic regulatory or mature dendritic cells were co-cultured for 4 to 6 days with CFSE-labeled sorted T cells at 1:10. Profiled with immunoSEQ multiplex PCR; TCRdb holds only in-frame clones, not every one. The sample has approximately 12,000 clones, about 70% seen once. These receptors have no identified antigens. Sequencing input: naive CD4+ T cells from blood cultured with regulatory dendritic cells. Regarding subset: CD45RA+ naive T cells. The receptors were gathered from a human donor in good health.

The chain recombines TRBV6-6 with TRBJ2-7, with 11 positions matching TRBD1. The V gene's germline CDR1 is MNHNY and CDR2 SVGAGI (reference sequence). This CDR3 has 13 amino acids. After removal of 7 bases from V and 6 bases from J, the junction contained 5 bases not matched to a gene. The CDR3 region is CASTLGQGVEQYF. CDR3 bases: TGTGCCAGCACCCTGGGACAGGGGGTCGAGCAGTACTTC.

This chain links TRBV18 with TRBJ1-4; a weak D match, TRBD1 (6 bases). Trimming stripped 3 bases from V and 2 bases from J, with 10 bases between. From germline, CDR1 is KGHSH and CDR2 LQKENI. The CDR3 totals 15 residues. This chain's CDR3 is CASSPGGATNEKLFF. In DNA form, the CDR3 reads TGTGCCAGCTCACCTGGGGGGGCCACTAATGAAAAACTGTTTTTT.

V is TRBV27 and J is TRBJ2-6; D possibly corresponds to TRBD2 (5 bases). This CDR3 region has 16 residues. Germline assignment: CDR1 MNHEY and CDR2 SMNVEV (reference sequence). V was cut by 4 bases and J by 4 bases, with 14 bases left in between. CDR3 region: CASSSGINRGANVLTF. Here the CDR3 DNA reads TGTGCCAGCAGTTCGGGGATAAATCGAGGGGCCAACGTCCTGACTTTC.

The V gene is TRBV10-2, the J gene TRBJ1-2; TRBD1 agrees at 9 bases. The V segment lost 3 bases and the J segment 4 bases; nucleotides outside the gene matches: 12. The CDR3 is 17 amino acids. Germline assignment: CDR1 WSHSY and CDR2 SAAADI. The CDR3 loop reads CASSDGTGTSTVYGYTF. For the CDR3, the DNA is TGCGCCAGCAGTGATGGGACAGGGACGTCTACTGTCTATGGCTACACCTTC.

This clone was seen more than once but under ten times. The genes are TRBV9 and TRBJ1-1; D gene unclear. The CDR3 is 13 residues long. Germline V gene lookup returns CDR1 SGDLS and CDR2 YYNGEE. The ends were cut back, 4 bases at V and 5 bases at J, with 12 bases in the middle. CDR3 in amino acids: CASSLDRGTEAFF. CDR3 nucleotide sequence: TGTGCCAGCAGCTTAGACCGGGGAACTGAAGCTTTCTTT.

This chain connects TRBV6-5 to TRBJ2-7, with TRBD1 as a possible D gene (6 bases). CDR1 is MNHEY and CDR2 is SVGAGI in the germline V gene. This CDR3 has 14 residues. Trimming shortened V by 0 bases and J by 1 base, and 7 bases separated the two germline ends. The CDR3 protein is CASSYSQGSYEQYF. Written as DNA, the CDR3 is TGTGCCAGCAGTTACTCACAGGGTTCCTACGAGCAGTACTTC.

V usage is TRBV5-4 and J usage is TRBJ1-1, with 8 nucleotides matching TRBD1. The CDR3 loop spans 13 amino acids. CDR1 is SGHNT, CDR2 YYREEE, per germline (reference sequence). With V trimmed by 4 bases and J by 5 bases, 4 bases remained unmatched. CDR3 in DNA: TGTGCCAGCAGCACGACAGGGGTGACTGAAGCTTTCTTT. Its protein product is CASSTTGVTEAFF. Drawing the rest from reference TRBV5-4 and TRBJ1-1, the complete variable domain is ETGVTQSPTHLIKTRGQQVTLRCSSQSGHNTVSWYQQALGQGPQFIFQYYREEENGRGNFPPRFSGLQFPNYSSELNVNALELDDSALYLCASSTTGVTEAFFGQGTRLTVV.

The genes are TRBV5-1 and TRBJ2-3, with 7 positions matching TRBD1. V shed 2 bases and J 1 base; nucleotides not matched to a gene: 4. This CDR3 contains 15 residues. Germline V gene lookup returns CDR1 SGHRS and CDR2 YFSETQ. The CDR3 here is CASSLSGTGTDTQYF. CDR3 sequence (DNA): TGCGCCAGCAGCTTATCCGGGACAGGCACAGATACGCAGTATTTT.

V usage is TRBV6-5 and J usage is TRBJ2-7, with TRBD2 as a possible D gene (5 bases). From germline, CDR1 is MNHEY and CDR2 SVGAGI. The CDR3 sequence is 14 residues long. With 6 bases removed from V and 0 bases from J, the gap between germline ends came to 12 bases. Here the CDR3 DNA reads TGTGCCAGCAGCCCCCGGACTTTCTCCTACGAGCAGTACTTC. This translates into CASSPRTFSYEQYF.

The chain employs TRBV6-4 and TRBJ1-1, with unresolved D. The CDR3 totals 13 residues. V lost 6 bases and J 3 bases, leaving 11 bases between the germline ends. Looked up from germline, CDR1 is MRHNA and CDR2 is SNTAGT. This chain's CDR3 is CASRTQFDTEAFF. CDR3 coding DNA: TGTGCCAGCAGAACACAATTCGACACTGAAGCTTTCTTT.

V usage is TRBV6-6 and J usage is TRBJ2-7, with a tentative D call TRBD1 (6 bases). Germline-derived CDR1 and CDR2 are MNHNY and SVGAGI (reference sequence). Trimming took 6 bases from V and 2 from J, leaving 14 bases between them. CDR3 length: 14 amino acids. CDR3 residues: CASRTGKAAYEQYF. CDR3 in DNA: TGTGCCAGCAGAACAGGGAAGGCGGCCTACGAGCAGTACTTC.

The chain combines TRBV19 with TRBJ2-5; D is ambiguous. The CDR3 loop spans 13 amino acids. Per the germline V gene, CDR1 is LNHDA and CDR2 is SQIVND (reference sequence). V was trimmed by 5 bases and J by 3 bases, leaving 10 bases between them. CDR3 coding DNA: TGTGCCAGTAGTGTCGACATCGAAGAGACCCAGTACTTC. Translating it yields CASSVDIEETQYF.

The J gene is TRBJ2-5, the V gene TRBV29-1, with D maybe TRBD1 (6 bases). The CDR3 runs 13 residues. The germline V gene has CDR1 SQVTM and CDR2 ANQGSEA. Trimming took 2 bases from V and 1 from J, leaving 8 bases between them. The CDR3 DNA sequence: TGCAGCGTTGAATGGGACACCCAAGAGACCCAGTACTTC. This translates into CSVEWDTQETQYF.

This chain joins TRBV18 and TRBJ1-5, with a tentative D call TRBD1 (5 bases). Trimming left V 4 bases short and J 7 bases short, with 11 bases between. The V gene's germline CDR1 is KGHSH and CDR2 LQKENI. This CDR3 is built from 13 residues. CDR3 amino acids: CASSHQGEQPQHF. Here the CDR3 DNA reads TGTGCCAGCTCACATCAGGGCGAGCAGCCCCAGCATTTT. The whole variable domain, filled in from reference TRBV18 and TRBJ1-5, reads NAGVMQNPRHLVRRRGQEARLRCSPMKGHSHVYWYRQLPEEGLKFMVYLQKENIIDESGMPKERFSAEFPKEGPSILRIQQVVRGDSAAYFCASSHQGEQPQHFGDGTRLSIL.

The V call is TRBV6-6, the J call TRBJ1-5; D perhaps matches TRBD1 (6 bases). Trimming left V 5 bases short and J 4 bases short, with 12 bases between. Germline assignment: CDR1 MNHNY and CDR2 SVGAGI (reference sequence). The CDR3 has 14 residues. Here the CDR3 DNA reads TGTGCCAGCAGTACCCTCGGACAGAATCAGCCCCAGCATTTT. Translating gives CASSTLGQNQPQHF.

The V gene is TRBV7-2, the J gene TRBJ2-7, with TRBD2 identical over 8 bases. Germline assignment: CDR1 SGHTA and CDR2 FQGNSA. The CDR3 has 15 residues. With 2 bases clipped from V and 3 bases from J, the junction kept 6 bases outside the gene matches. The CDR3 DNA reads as TGTGCCAGCAGCTTACAAGCGGGGGAGGTCTACGAGCAGTACTTC. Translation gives CASSLQAGEVYEQYF.

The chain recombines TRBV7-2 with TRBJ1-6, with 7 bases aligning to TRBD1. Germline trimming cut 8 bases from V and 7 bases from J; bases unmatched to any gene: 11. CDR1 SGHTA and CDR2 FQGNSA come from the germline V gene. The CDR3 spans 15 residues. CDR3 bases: TGTGCCAGCGAACGGGAGGGGGCGGGAAATTCACCCCTCCACTTT. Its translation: CASEREGAGNSPLHF.

The CDR3 DNA is TGTGCCAGCAGTGAATTAGACAGGCCTGGGGCCAACGTCCTGACTTTC. Translated, it gives CASSELDRPGANVLTF. The chain is built from TRBV6-1 and TRBJ2-6; D is perhaps TRBD1 (6 bases). Germline V CDR1 and CDR2: MNHNS, SASEGT. V dropped 2 bases and J dropped 2 bases, with 10 bases sitting between them. The CDR3 covers 16 residues.

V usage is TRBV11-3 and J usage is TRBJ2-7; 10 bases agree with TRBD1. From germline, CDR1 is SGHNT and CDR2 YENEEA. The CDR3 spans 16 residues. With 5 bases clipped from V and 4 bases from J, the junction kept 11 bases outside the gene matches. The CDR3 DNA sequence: TGTGCCAGCAGCGCATCATCGGGACAGGGGACGTACGAGCAGTACTTC. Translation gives CASSASSGQGTYEQYF.

In nucleotides, the CDR3 is TGTGCCAGTAGTGTCGGGACAGCTGAGGAGACCCAGTACTTC. Translating it yields CASSVGTAEETQYF. The J gene is TRBJ2-5, the V gene TRBV19; 7 bases line up with TRBD1. The CDR3 extends over 14 amino acids. J gave up 5 bases and V 5 bases, and 8 bases lay outside the gene matches. CDR1 is LNHDA, CDR2 SQIVND, per germline (reference sequence).

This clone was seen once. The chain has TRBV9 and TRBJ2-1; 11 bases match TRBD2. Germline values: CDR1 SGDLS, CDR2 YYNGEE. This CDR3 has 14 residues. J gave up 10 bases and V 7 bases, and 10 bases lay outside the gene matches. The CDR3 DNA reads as TGTGCCAGCTGTGGTGGAGTAGCGGGGGGGGAGCAGTTCTTC. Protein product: CASCGGVAGGEQFF.